This TCR beta chain came from a study of neurological immune-mediated disorders. Overall study results and limits: None of the CDR3 amino acid sequences in expanded clones turned up in more than one subject, which points to private repertoires in all groups.

This clonotype was detected many times. Its antigen is as yet unknown. Between the trimmed V and J ends, which lost 2 bases and 3 bases, there was a span of 10 bases. Germline V lookup: CDR1 MNHEY, CDR2 SMNVEV (reference sequence). The CDR3 has 15 residues. MiXCR was run by TCRdb on the 5' RACE reads, yielding one entry per CDR3 protein. The sample contains tens of thousands of distinct CDR3 sequences, 4% to 5.5% of which appear only once. The TCR comes from a woman aged 45-60 years with multiple sclerosis. J is TRBJ2-2 and V is TRBV27; D unclear. The sample taken for sequencing was PBMCs. The CDR3 region is CASSLKIRDTGELFF. The CDR3 nucleotides are TGTGCCAGCAGTTTAAAGATACGGGACACCGGGGAGCTGTTTTTT.